This T cell receptor (beta chain) was sequenced during a study of blood T cell repertoires in COVID-19. Trimming removed 5 bases from V and 6 bases from J; junction bases left unmatched: 9. Germline V gene data show CDR1 as SGHRS and CDR2 as YFSETQ. This CDR3 is built from 15 residues. Some clones are missing from TCRdb's copy, which holds only in-frame ones; the method was immunoSEQ multiplex PCR. Of a few hundred thousand clones in the sample, around nine tenths were seen once. This sequence was found in a man aged 55 to 70 who had recovered from COVID-19. What was sequenced was peripheral blood. V usage is TRBV5-1 and J usage is TRBJ1-4, with 8 positions matching TRBD1. In DNA, the CDR3 is TGCGCCAGCAGTCAACAACAGGGGGAGCATGAAAAACTGTTTTTT. Protein sequence: CASSQQQGEHEKLFF.